This TCR beta chain was found in a study of T cell responses to AZD1222 COVID-19 vaccine. The CDR3 loop spans 14 amino acids. Germline V gives CDR1 MDHEN, CDR2 SYDVKM. TCRdb keeps only in-frame clones here, not all; method: immunoSEQ multiplex PCR. Counted here are approximately 160,000 clones, 90% occurring once; the ten biggest clones make up roughly 1.6%. As to this clone: The junction shows a germline mismatch at one end, possibly a read error.

This sequence originates from an adult in good health. The sample here was peripheral blood, taken on day 0 of AZD1222 vaccination. V usage is TRBV28 and J usage is TRBJ1-4, with no clear D. The CDR3 here is CASNLGVSNEKLFF. Written as DNA, the CDR3 is TGTGCCAGCAATTTAGGAGTATCTAATGAAAAACTGTTTTTT.